This T cell receptor (beta chain) was captured by sequencing in a study of T cells in women clearing cervical HPV infection. Profiling relied on immunoSEQ multiplex PCR, and the TCRdb table lists in-frame clones only, not all of them. The sample holds around 31,000 clones. This sequence originates from a woman between 18 and 70 years old with a cervical HPV16 infection that either progressed to CIN3+ or cleared (not recorded which). The sequencing sample was made of blood buffy coat.

The DNA read from the CDR3 is TGTGCCAGCAGCTTATACCGGGGGTCCTACAATGAG. Protein sequence: CASSLYRGSYNE. In full, the CDR3 is CASSLYRGSYNEQFF. The chain employs TRBV7-9 and TRBJ2-1; perhaps TRBD2 as D (6 bases). The DNA ends 3 residues before the CDR3 does, and the rest of the CDR3 is filled in from the germline J gene. Germline CDR1 is SEHNR and CDR2 is FQNEAQ (reference sequence). Trimming removed 2 bases at V and 1 base at J, with 9 bases between. CDR3 size: 15 residues.